Below are 30 T cell receptor beta chains sequenced from a single sample in a study of cytomegalovirus exposure and HLA in healthy donors. Primers included in the PCR were 60 Vbeta and 13 Jbeta primers. Measured with immunoSEQ multiplex PCR; TCRdb has only the in-frame clones, and not every one. The sample lists around 150,000 clones, about 9.1% seen once, with over 6.5% in the top ten. Source material: PBMCs. These receptors originate from a middle-aged woman in good health and CMV-seropositive.

This clone appeared a single time. CDR3 loop: CASSRMGTGPTGELFF. The CDR3 DNA follows: TGTGCCAGCAGCCGAATGGGGACAGGGCCCACCGGGGAGCTGTTTTTT. This chain uses TRBV7-7 with TRBJ2-2; TRBD1 agrees at 9 bases. Germline CDR1 is SSHAT and CDR2 is FNYEAQ (reference sequence). Trimming cost V 5 bases and J 4 bases; bases outside gene matches: 8. CDR3 length equals 16 residues. The full variable domain, its missing parts supplied by reference TRBV7-7 and TRBJ2-2, is GAGVSQSPRYKVTKRGQDVTLRCDPISSHATLYWYQQALGQGPEFLTYFNYEAQPDKSGLPSDRFSAERPEGSISTLTIQRTEQRDSAMYRCASSRMGTGPTGELFFGEGSRLTVL.

V and J are TRBV5-1 and TRBJ2-1; 8 nucleotides align to TRBD2. Germline CDR1 is SGHRS and CDR2 is YFSETQ. The CDR3 totals 19 residues. J gave up 0 bases and V 0 bases, and 11 bases lay outside the gene matches. The CDR3 nucleotides are TGCGCCAGCAGCTTGGGCCTAGCGGGTATTCCGAGCTCCTACAATGAGCAGTTCTTC. It specifies CASSLGLAGIPSSYNEQFF.

This clone was found a few times. The CDR3 DNA sequence: TGTGCCAGCAGCTTAGCGGGGAGGATAAACTATGGCTACACCTTC. Protein: CASSLAGRINYGYTF. The chain links TRBV7-9 to TRBJ1-2, with D hard to call. The CDR3 sequence is 15 residues long. V gave up 0 bases and J gave up 2 bases, with 10 bases separating them. CDR1 is SEHNR, CDR2 FQNEAQ, per germline (reference sequence).

The chain couples TRBV6-5 to TRBJ1-2; D not resolved. This CDR3 comprises 12 residues. With 11 bases removed from V and 4 bases from J, the gap between germline ends came to 14 bases. CDR1 and CDR2 from the germline V gene are MNHEY and SVGAGI. CDR3 sequence (DNA): TGTGCCGCACACGGGGTTGGCTATGGCTACACCTTC. Its translation is CAAHGVGYGYTF.

This clone came up a few times. The V and J genes are TRBV27 and TRBJ1-5, with 7 nucleotides matching TRBD1. V lost 6 bases, J lost 2 bases, and 4 bases stayed unmatched. In germline, CDR1 is MNHEY, CDR2 SMNVEV (reference sequence). The CDR3 extends over 14 amino acids. CDR3 protein: CASSRDRGNQPQHF. The CDR3 coding sequence is TGTGCCAGCAGCCGAGACAGGGGCAATCAGCCCCAGCATTTT.

The chain employs TRBV2 and TRBJ1-1, with 9 bases fitting TRBD1. Germline trimming cut 5 bases from V and 4 bases from J; bases unmatched to any gene: 2. Per the germline V gene, CDR1 is SNHLY and CDR2 is FYNNEI. CDR3 size: 13 residues. This chain's CDR3 is CASSRDRATEAFF. In nucleotides, the CDR3 is TGTGCCAGCAGTCGGGACAGGGCCACTGAAGCTTTCTTT.

This clone has a count of ten or more. The chain links TRBV15 to TRBJ2-3; D is uncertain. CDR3 length: 19 amino acids. Per germline, CDR1 LNHNV and CDR2 YYDKDF (reference sequence). V lost 0 bases, J lost 0 bases, and 19 bases lay in between. CDR3 sequence (DNA): TGTGCCACCAGCAGAGACTCCATGGCGCAGGTTGATAGCACAGATACGCAGTATTTT. This sequence encodes CATSRDSMAQVDSTDTQYF. Variable domain in full (rest from reference TRBV15 and TRBJ2-3): DAMVIQNPRYQVTQFGKPVTLSCSQTLNHNVMYWYQQKSSQAPKLLFHYYDKDFNNEADTPDNFQSRRPNTSFCFLDIRSPGLGDTAMYLCATSRDSMAQVDSTDTQYFGPGTRLTVL.

Here the CDR3 DNA reads TGTGCCAGCAGCTACGGACTAGCGGGGGGGAGAAATGAGCAGTTCTTC. As protein: CASSYGLAGGRNEQFF. The J gene is TRBJ2-1, the V gene TRBV5-4, with TRBD2 matching over 15 bases. This CDR3 is 16 amino acids long. CDR1 SGHNT and CDR2 YYREEE come from the germline V gene (reference sequence). V was pared by 3 bases and J by 7 bases, with 5 bases of the junction left unmatched.

This sequence joins TRBV6-5 and TRBJ2-5, with D tentatively TRBD2 (6 bases). Trimming removed 10 bases at V and 3 bases at J, with 15 bases between. The germline CDR1 and CDR2 sequences are MNHEY and SVGAGI. The CDR3 length is 13 residues. CDR3 bases: TGTGCCACTACGATCCCGGGAGAAGAGACCCAGTACTTC. Its protein is CATTIPGEETQYF.

This chain uses TRBV27 with TRBJ1-2; the match to TRBD1 covers 8 bases. Per germline, CDR1 MNHEY and CDR2 SMNVEV (reference sequence). The ends lost 6 bases at V and 7 bases at J; junction bases unmatched: 13. CDR3 length: 15 residues. The CDR3 region is CASRPGQVFSGGYTF. The DNA of the CDR3 is TGTGCCAGCAGGCCGGGACAGGTTTTTAGTGGTGGCTACACCTTC.

This clone was observed a handful of times. The rearrangement links TRBV5-1 to TRBJ2-1; maybe TRBD1 (5 bases). Per germline, CDR1 SGHRS and CDR2 YFSETQ. The CDR3 is 11 residues long. V was cut by 7 bases and J by 10 bases, with 12 bases left in between. CDR3 in amino acids: CASATGNEQFF. The CDR3 DNA sequence: TGCGCCAGCGCAACAGGTAACGAGCAGTTCTTC.

This chain connects TRBV19 to TRBJ2-3; a possible D gene is TRBD1 (6 bases). The germline gives CDR1 LNHDA, CDR2 SQIVND (reference sequence). This CDR3 has 14 residues. V gave up 3 bases and J gave up 2 bases, with 9 bases separating them. This chain's CDR3 is CASSMKGDTDTQYF. The CDR3 region has the DNA TGTGCCAGTAGTATGAAGGGGGACACAGATACGCAGTATTTT.

This clone was seen a handful of times. J is TRBJ1-1 and V is TRBV11-3; unclear D gene. CDR3 length equals 13 residues. Trimming took 0 bases from V and 6 from J, leaving 8 bases between them. The germline CDR1 and CDR2 sequences are SGHNT and YENEEA. This CDR3 is CASSLEVGAEAFF. CDR3 nucleotides: TGTGCCAGCAGCTTAGAGGTCGGGGCTGAAGCTTTCTTT.

There are a few counts of this clone. The V gene is TRBV14, the J gene TRBJ1-1; 7 positions agree with TRBD1. Germline V gene lookup returns CDR1 SGHDN and CDR2 FVKESK. Losses at the gene ends were 4 bases for V and 5 bases for J; bases not matched to a gene: 4. There are 13 residues in the CDR3. The CDR3 coding sequence is TGTGCCAGCAGCCGCCGGACAGGAACTGAAGCTTTCTTT. This encodes CASSRRTGTEAFF.

The chain joins TRBV5-6 to TRBJ2-3; D unresolved. V lost 4 bases to trimming and J lost 3 bases, with 3 bases between them. The germline gives CDR1 SGHDT, CDR2 YYEEEE. CDR3 length equals 11 residues. This chain's CDR3 is CASSRTDTQYF. CDR3 coding DNA: TGTGCCAGCAGCCGTACAGATACGCAGTATTTT. The variable domain in full, completed from reference TRBV5-6 and TRBJ2-3, reads DAGVTQSPTHLIKTRGQQVTLRCSPKSGHDTVSWYQQALGQGPQFIFQYYEEEERQRGNFPDRFSGHQFPNYSSELNVNALLLGDSALYLCASSRTDTQYFGPGTRLTVL.

The chain uses TRBV6-5 and TRBJ2-7; no clear D gene. CDR1 is MNHEY and CDR2 is SVGAGI in the germline V gene. V shed 0 bases and J shed 3 bases, with 6 bases lying between them. There are 13 residues in the CDR3. The CDR3 reads CASSYSYYYEQYF. In DNA form, the CDR3 reads TGTGCCAGCAGTTACTCATATTACTACGAGCAGTACTTC.

This chain connects TRBV2 to TRBJ1-5; TRBD1 might be the D (5 bases). CDR1 is SNHLY and CDR2 is FYNNEI in the germline V gene. V was trimmed by 7 bases and J by 4 bases, leaving 14 bases between them. This CDR3 has 14 residues. CDR3 residues: CASTQGLGNQPQHF. CDR3 in DNA: TGTGCCAGCACCCAGGGCCTGGGAAATCAGCCCCAGCATTTT.

This chain uses TRBV5-4 with TRBJ2-7; 13 bases line up with TRBD2. The CDR3 is 13 residues long. Unmatched junction bases numbered 5, after V lost 4 bases and J lost 10 bases. Germline CDR1 is SGHNT and CDR2 is YYREEE (reference sequence). This CDR3 is CASSDRLAGGQYF. The CDR3 region has the DNA TGTGCCAGCAGCGACCGACTAGCGGGGGGCCAGTACTTC.

Only a few counts were recorded for this clone. The rearrangement uses TRBV7-2 and TRBJ1-2; D call uncertain. The CDR3 loop spans 16 amino acids. The germline V gene has CDR1 SGHTA and CDR2 FQGNSA. The germline V and J ends were trimmed by 2 bases and 1 base, with 14 bases remaining between them. The chain's CDR3 is CASSLRPEGFNYGYTF. The CDR3 nucleotides read TGTGCCAGCAGCTTAAGACCGGAGGGTTTTAACTATGGCTACACCTTC.

This clone was seen many times. This chain links TRBV19 with TRBJ1-4, with D perhaps matching TRBD1 (5 bases). In germline, CDR1 is LNHDA, CDR2 SQIVND (reference sequence). Trimming pared 7 bases from V and 0 bases from J, leaving 9 bases between. The CDR3 contains 14 residues. CDR3 amino acids: CASIDSPTNEKLFF. DNA of the CDR3: TGTGCCAGTATCGACAGTCCAACTAATGAAAAACTGTTTTTT.

The chain couples TRBV6-1 to TRBJ1-4; D possibly corresponds to TRBD1 (6 bases). This CDR3 has 14 residues. Trimming cost V 5 bases and J 5 bases, with 12 bases left between them. CDR1 and CDR2 (germline): MNHNS, SASEGT. The CDR3 DNA is TGTGCCAGCAGTTCACAGGGTGCAAATGAAAAACTGTTTTTT. Amino acids: CASSSQGANEKLFF.

A note on this clone: The same CDR3 is also encoded by other DNA sequences in this sample. The chain couples TRBV7-2 to TRBJ2-3; no reliable D call. The germline CDR1 and CDR2 sequences are SGHTA and FQGNSA. The CDR3 runs to 12 residues. V lost 5 bases to trimming and J lost 2 bases, with 5 bases between them. As DNA, the CDR3 is TGTGCCAGCAGCCTATACACAGATACGCAGTATTTT. Its translation: CASSLYTDTQYF.

This clone has a handful of counts. This chain links TRBV2 with TRBJ2-5; TRBD2 agrees at 10 bases. Looked up from germline, CDR1 is SNHLY and CDR2 is FYNNEI. After removal of 7 bases from V and 4 bases from J, the junction contained 3 bases not matched to a gene. This CDR3 is 13 amino acids long. The chain's CDR3 is CASTSGGLETQYF. CDR3 in DNA: TGTGCCAGCACTAGCGGGGGACTAGAGACCCAGTACTTC.

This clone occurred a few times. The chain uses TRBV19 and TRBJ1-5; a weak D match, TRBD1 (5 bases). Per the germline V gene, CDR1 is LNHDA and CDR2 is SQIVND (reference sequence). V was cut by 6 bases and J by 2 bases, with 11 bases left in between. The CDR3 covers 14 residues. The CDR3 loop is CASSLDSGNQPQHF. CDR3 DNA sequence: TGTGCCAGTAGCCTCGACAGCGGCAATCAGCCCCAGCATTTT.

The rearrangement uses TRBV5-1 and TRBJ2-2; tentatively, D is TRBD2 (5 bases). With 1 base removed from V and 5 bases from J, the gap between germline ends came to 12 bases. CDR3 size: 15 residues. The germline V gene has CDR1 SGHRS and CDR2 YFSETQ. CDR3 sequence: CASSLTGKDTGELFF. The CDR3, as DNA: TGCGCCAGCAGCTTGACCGGGAAGGATACCGGGGAGCTGTTTTTT.

The chain is built from TRBV5-6 and TRBJ2-7; tentatively, D is TRBD1 (6 bases). Per the germline V gene, CDR1 is SGHDT and CDR2 is YYEEEE. The CDR3 contains 15 residues. V shed 0 bases and J shed 0 bases, with 10 bases lying between them. CDR3 DNA sequence: TGTGCCAGCAGCTTGGGGGCAGGGGACTCCTACGAGCAGTACTTC. This codes for CASSLGAGDSYEQYF.

The gene calls are TRBV27 and TRBJ2-1; perhaps TRBD1 as D (6 bases). The CDR3 is 15 residues long. Between the trimmed V and J ends, which lost 5 bases and 0 bases, there was a span of 11 bases. Germline V gene data show CDR1 as MNHEY and CDR2 as SMNVEV (reference sequence). The DNA for the CDR3 is TGTGCCAGCAGTCCGGACAGTTTCTCCTACAATGAGCAGTTCTTC. Amino acid sequence: CASSPDSFSYNEQFF.

The rearrangement links TRBV5-1 to TRBJ2-3; 8 nucleotides line up with TRBD2. The CDR3 consists of 16 residues. Germline V CDR1 and CDR2: SGHRS, YFSETQ. Trimming cost V 3 bases and J 4 bases; bases outside gene matches: 10. The CDR3 sequence: CASSSLGRGAADTQYF. In nucleotides, the CDR3 is TGCGCCAGCAGCTCCCTGGGGCGGGGGGCCGCAGATACGCAGTATTTT.

This clone was detected only a few times. The chain couples TRBV9 to TRBJ2-1; a possible D gene is TRBD1 (5 bases). There are 15 residues in the CDR3. Germline V CDR1 and CDR2: SGDLS, YYNGEE. V lost 0 bases and J 3 bases, leaving 10 bases between the germline ends. The CDR3 here is CASSVGAGIYNEQFF. The DNA for the CDR3 is TGTGCCAGCAGCGTAGGCGCAGGGATCTACAATGAGCAGTTCTTC.

This clone has only a few counts. V is TRBV5-4 and J is TRBJ2-1; D is unresolved. This CDR3 has 13 amino acids. V lost 0 bases, J lost 10 bases, and 11 bases lay in between. CDR1 and CDR2 (germline): SGHNT, YYREEE (reference sequence). CDR3 DNA sequence: TGTGCCAGCAGCTTGGACCCCACGCGGGAGCAGTTCTTC. It translates to CASSLDPTREQFF.